This T cell receptor beta chain came from a study of neurological immune-mediated disorders. As for the cDNA, it was generated by 5'RACE with 10-nucleotide random UMIs. Every sequencing run gave over 160 million TCR-beta sequences, taken from 15-18 subjects. TCRdb independently ran MiXCR on the 5' RACE reads; one entry per CDR3 protein. In the table there are 50,000 to 70,000 distinct CDR3 sequences, approximately 11% of which are singletons. This clonotype was detected ten times or more. The germline V and J ends were trimmed by 1 base and 4 bases, with 7 bases remaining between them. Per germline, CDR1 SQVTM and CDR2 ANQGSEA. This CDR3 has 12 residues.

This TCR came from a woman aged 60-75 years with HTLV-1-associated myelopathy (HAM/TSP). The sequenced sample consisted of PBMCs. The chain combines TRBV29-1 with TRBJ2-5; D remains unclear. This CDR3 is CSVEGVGETQYF. The DNA for the CDR3 is TGCAGCGTTGAAGGGGTCGGAGAGACCCAGTACTTC.